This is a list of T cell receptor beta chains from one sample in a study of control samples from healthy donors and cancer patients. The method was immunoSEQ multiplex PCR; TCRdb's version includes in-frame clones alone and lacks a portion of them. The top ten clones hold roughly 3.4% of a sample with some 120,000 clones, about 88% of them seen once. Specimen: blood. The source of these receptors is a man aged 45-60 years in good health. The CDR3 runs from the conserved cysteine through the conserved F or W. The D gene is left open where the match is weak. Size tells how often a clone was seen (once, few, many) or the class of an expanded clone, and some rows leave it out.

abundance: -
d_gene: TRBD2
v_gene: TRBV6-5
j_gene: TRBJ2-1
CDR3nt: TGTGCCAGCAGTTATAGCGGGAACTCCTACAATGAGCAGTTCTTC
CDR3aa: CASSYSGNSYNEQFF

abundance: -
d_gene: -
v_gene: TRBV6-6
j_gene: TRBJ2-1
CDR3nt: TGTGCCAGCAGTTACGAACAGGAAAGCTCCTACAATGAGCAGTTCTTC
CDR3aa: CASSYEQESSYNEQFF

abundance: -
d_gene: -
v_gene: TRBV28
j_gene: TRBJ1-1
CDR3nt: TGTGCCAGCAGTTCATGGCGTGGCTTTGATTTGAACACTGAAGCTTTCTTT
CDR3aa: CASSSWRGFDLNTEAFF

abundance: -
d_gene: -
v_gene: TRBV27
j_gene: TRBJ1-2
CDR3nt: TGTGCCAGCAGTAGTAACAGGGCTGGCTACACCTTC
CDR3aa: CASSSNRAGYTF

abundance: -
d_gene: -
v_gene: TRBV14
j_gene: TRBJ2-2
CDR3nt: TGTGCCAGCAGCCAAAGGCAGGACGTCAACGGGGAGCTGTTTTTT
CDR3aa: CASSQRQDVNGELFF

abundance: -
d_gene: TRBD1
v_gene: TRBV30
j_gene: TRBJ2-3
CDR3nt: TGTGCCTGGAGTGTGGGACAGGGGTATACAGATACGCAGTATTTT
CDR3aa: CAWSVGQGYTDTQYF

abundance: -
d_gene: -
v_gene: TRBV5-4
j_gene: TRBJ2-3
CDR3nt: TGTGCCAGCAGCTTGGACGGACCCAGCACAGATACGCAGTATTTT
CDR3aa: CASSLDGPSTDTQYF

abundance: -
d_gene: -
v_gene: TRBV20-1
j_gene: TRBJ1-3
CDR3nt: TGCAGTGCTAGTGTCCCCACGGGGCCCTCTGGAAACACCATATATTTT
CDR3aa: CSASVPTGPSGNTIYF

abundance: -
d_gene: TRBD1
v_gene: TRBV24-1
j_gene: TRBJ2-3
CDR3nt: TGTGCCACCAGTGGCGGACAGGGGGTCACAGATACGCAGTATTTT
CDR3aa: CATSGGQGVTDTQYF

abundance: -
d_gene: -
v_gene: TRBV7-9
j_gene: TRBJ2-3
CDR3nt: TGTGCCAGCAGCTTCGGTCCCTCGGGAGTTACGCAGTATTTT
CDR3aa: CASSFGPSGVTQYF

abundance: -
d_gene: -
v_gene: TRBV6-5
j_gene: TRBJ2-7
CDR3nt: TGTGCCAGCAGTTACAGGGGATCAAGACACGAGCAGTACTTC
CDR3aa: CASSYRGSRHEQYF

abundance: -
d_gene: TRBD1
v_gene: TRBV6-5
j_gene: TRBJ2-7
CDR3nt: TGTGCCACCAGGACAGGGGCGCTCGACGAGCAGTACTTC
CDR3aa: CATRTGALDEQYF

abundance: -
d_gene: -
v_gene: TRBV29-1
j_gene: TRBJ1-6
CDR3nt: TGCAGCGCGGAGCGGGGCCGAGATAATTCACCCCTCCACTTT
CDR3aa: CSAERGRDNSPLHF

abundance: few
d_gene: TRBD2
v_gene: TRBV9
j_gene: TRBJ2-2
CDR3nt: TGTGCCAGCAGCATTCCTTCCGCGGGGGGGAACACCGGGGAGCTGTTTTTT
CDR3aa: CASSIPSAGGNTGELFF

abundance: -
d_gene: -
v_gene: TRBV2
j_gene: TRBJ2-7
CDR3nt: TGTGCCAGCAACGCCCGGTACGAGCAGTACTTC
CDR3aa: CASNARYEQYF

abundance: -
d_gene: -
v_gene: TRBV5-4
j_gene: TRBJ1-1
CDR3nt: TGTGCCAGCAGCTCCTACGGTATCGGGCCTGAAGCTTTCTTT
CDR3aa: CASSSYGIGPEAFF

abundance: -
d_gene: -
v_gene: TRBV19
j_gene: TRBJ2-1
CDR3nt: TGTGCCAGTAGTACACATGGGCCCCAGGGCGTTGAGCAGTTCTTC
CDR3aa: CASSTHGPQGVEQFF

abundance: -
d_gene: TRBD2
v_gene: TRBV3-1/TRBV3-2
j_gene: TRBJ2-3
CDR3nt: TGTGCCAGCAGCCAAGACCTAGCGGGGGGGGCAGATACGCAGTATTTT
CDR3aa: CASSQDLAGGADTQYF

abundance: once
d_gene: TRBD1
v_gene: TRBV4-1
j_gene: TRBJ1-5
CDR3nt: TGCGCCAGCAGCCGAAGGACAGGCGCTGATAATAGCAATCAGCCCCAGCATTTT
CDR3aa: CASSRRTGADNSNQPQHF

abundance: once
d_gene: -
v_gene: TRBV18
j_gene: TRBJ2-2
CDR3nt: TGTGCCAGCTCACCCTTCGACGCGAGGGGCACCGGGGAGCTGTTTTTT
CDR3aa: CASSPFDARGTGELFF

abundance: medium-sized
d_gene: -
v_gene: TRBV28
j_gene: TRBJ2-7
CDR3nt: TGTGCCAGCAGTTTATTTTCGGGGGCCTGGTACGAGCAGTACTTC
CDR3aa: CASSLFSGAWYEQYF

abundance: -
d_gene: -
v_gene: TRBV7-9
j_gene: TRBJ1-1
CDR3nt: TGTGCCAGCAGCGCGGGACGGATGAACACTGAAGCTTTCTTT
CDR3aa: CASSAGRMNTEAFF

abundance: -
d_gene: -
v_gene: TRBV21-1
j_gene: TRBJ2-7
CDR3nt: TGTGCCAGCAGCCCCCTTGACCCCCTACGTTCGACAGGATGGTCCTACGAGCAGTACTTC
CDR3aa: CASSPLDPLRSTGWSYEQYF

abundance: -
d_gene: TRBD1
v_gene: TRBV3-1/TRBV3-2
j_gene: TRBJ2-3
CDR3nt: TGTGCCAGCAGCCGACAGGGGGATACGCAGTATTTT
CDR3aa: CASSRQGDTQYF

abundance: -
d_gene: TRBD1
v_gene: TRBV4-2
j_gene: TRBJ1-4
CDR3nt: TGTGCCAGCAGAGCTACAGGGGAGGGGAATGAAAAACTGTTTTTT
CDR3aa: CASRATGEGNEKLFF

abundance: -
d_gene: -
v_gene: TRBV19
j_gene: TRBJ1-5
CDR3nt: TGTGCCAGTAGGCAGTCCAATCAGCCCCAGCATTTT
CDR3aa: CASRQSNQPQHF

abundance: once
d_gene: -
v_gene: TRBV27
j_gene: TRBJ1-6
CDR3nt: TGTGCCAGCAGTTCTAGGGTGAATTCACCCCTCCACTTT
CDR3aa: CASSSRVNSPLHF

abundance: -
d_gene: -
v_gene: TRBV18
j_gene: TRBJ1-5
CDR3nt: TGTGCCAGCTCACCGTCAGTAAATCAGCCCCAGCATTTT
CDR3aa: CASSPSVNQPQHF

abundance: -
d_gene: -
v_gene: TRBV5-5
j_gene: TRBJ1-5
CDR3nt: TGTGCCAGCAGCTCCTATAGAGATAGCAATCAGCCCCAGCATTTT
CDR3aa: CASSSYRDSNQPQHF